The T cell receptor (beta chain) under discussion was sequenced for a study of blood T cell repertoires in COVID-19. Study-wide context: Sites in the United States, Italy and Spain provided acute and convalescent COVID-19 samples. T cells, B-cell-depleted T cells, or PBMCs provided the cDNA or gDNA that served as material.

Cohort placement rested on clinical history that participants reported themselves. CDR1 is KGHDR, CDR2 SFDVKD, per germline. V was shortened by 2 bases and J by 0 bases, with 13 bases between the two germline ends. There are 17 residues in the CDR3. The data were produced by immunoSEQ multiplex PCR, yet TCRdb's version contains in-frame clones alone and is incomplete. The table has 110,000 to 150,000 clones, roughly 90% seen once; the top ten hold more than 3.5%. This chain uses TRBV24-1 with TRBJ2-1; the D gene is possibly TRBD1 (6 bases). This clonotype originated in a man aged 50 to 59 who had recovered from COVID-19. The sequencing input was PBMCs or T cells enriched from blood (not recorded which). CDR3 protein: CATSDSTGPSSYNEQFF. The CDR3 coding sequence is TGTGCCACCAGTGATTCCACAGGGCCGAGCTCCTACAATGAGCAGTTCTTC.